What follows are 18 T cell receptor beta chains derived from one specimen sequenced in a study of T cell repertoires in cytomegalovirus infection. TCRdb passed the reads through MiXCR, listing each CDR3 protein once. This table has a few hundred thousand distinct CDR3 sequences, nearly 35% appearing once. These receptors lack a known antigen. The specimen was cultured PBMCs, collected from culture after CMV antigen stimulation. All receptors come from a human donor in good health (CMV status not recorded). Some clones in this sample may be carry-over from other donors' samples.

The sample holds a few counts of this clonotype. This chain joins TRBV7-9 and TRBJ2-1; 9 bases fit TRBD2. The ends lost 0 bases at V and 1 base at J; junction bases unmatched: 10. Germline V gives CDR1 SEHNR, CDR2 FQNEAQ (reference sequence). The CDR3 extends over 19 amino acids. The CDR3: CASSLAFSTSGLSYNEQFF. CDR3 coding DNA: TGTGCCAGCAGCTTAGCGTTTTCGACTAGCGGATTATCCTACAATGAGCAGTTCTTC.

V is TRBV11-2 and J is TRBJ1-4, with 7 bases lining up with TRBD1. The J segment lost 12 bases and the V segment lost 5 bases, leaving 6 bases of the junction unmatched. Germline loops: CDR1 SGHAT, CDR2 FQNNGV. CDR3 length: 12 residues. The CDR3 DNA is TGTGCCAGCAGCGCGACAGGGTTGGAACTGTTTTTT. This gives the protein CASSATGLELFF.

The V call is TRBV5-1, the J call TRBJ1-1; tentative D call: TRBD1 (5 bases). Germline V gene sequence: CDR1 SGHRS, CDR2 YFSETQ. The CDR3 totals 15 residues. V shed 4 bases and J shed 5 bases, with 18 bases lying between them. The chain's CDR3 is CASSPIVGPGTEAFF. As DNA, the CDR3 is TGCGCCAGCAGCCCCATTGTGGGGCCCGGGACTGAAGCTTTCTTT. Looking up the rest from reference TRBV5-1 and TRBJ1-1 gives the full variable domain: KAGVTQTPRYLIKTRGQQVTLSCSPISGHRSVSWYQQTPGQGLQFLFEYFSETQRNKGNFPGRFSGRQFSNSRSEMNVSTLELGDSALYLCASSPIVGPGTEAFFGQGTRLTVV.

This clonotype was observed a single time. The rearrangement links TRBV9 to TRBJ2-5; D not certain. V gave up 0 bases and J gave up 4 bases, with 10 bases separating them. This CDR3 is 14 amino acids long. CDR1 is SGDLS, CDR2 YYNGEE, per germline. CDR3 protein: CASSVVPDSETQYF. DNA for the CDR3: TGTGCCAGCAGCGTAGTTCCTGATTCAGAGACCCAGTACTTC.

A few counts support this clonotype. This chain connects TRBV7-2 to TRBJ1-2; 7 bases agree with TRBD1. The germline CDR1 and CDR2 sequences are SGHTA and FQGNSA. This CDR3 contains 14 residues. V lost 3 bases, J lost 8 bases, and 9 bases stayed unmatched. CDR3 nucleotide sequence: TGTGCCAGCAGCTTGGGCACAGGGGATCGCGGCTACACCTTC. This gives the protein CASSLGTGDRGYTF.

This clonotype was observed a few times. The chain joins TRBV7-9 to TRBJ2-7; tentative D call: TRBD1 (6 bases). The germline V gene encodes CDR1 SEHNR and CDR2 FQNEAQ (reference sequence). CDR3 length: 14 residues. The ends were cut back, 4 bases at V and 2 bases at J, with 12 bases in the middle. The CDR3 DNA reads as TGTGCCAGCAGCTCAACCGGACAGCCCTACGAGCAGTACTTC. Translated, it gives CASSSTGQPYEQYF.

The chain uses TRBV7-9 and TRBJ2-2; D is perhaps TRBD2 (6 bases). V shed 4 bases and J shed 4 bases, with 13 bases lying between them. Germline V gives CDR1 SEHNR, CDR2 FQNEAQ (reference sequence). This CDR3 contains 15 residues. The CDR3 loop reads CASSWGGTGTGELFF. The CDR3 coding sequence is TGTGCCAGCAGCTGGGGCGGGACGGGCACCGGGGAGCTGTTTTTT.

The rearrangement links TRBV12-3 or TRBV12-4 to TRBJ1-1; D is unclear. There are 13 residues in the CDR3. Trimming took 7 bases from V and 5 from J, leaving 14 bases between them. The chain's CDR3 is CASTKWEVTEAFF. The DNA for the CDR3 is TGTGCCAGCACCAAGTGGGAGGTTACTGAAGCTTTCTTT.

The gene calls are TRBV7-2 and TRBJ1-3; 9 bases map to TRBD1. V gave up 1 base and J gave up 3 bases; unmatched junction bases: 4. The CDR3 consists of 16 residues. The germline gives CDR1 SGHTA, CDR2 FQGNSA. The CDR3 reads CASSLVGTGIGNTIYF. The CDR3 coding sequence is TGTGCCAGCAGCTTAGTCGGGACAGGGATTGGAAACACCATATATTTT.

The rearrangement links TRBV7-4 to TRBJ2-7; D is perhaps TRBD1 (7 bases). CDR1 and CDR2 from the germline V gene are SGHVT and SQSDAQ. The CDR3 is 13 amino acids. Trimming left V 5 bases short and J 6 bases short, with 14 bases between. The CDR3 loop is CASSTAGTVEQYF. CDR3 DNA sequence: TGTGCCAGCAGCACCGCGGGGACAGTCGAGCAGTACTTC.

The rearrangement joins TRBV6-2 or TRBV6-3 to TRBJ2-6, with D tentatively TRBD1 or TRBD2 (5 bases each). Trimming took off 0 bases at V and 0 bases at J, with 9 bases between the two ends. The CDR3 is made up of 17 amino acids. Germline loops: CDR1 MNHEY, CDR2 SVGEGT. The chain's CDR3 is CASSYSGELSGANVLTF. The CDR3, as DNA: TGTGCCAGCAGTTACTCGGGGGAACTCTCTGGGGCCAACGTCCTGACTTTC.

The chain couples TRBV19 to TRBJ2-4; 7 bases match TRBD1. Germline V gene data show CDR1 as LNHDA and CDR2 as SQIVND (reference sequence). Trimming cost V 8 bases and J 0 bases; bases outside gene matches: 7. The CDR3 runs 15 residues. DNA of the CDR3: TGTGCCAGTGCATACAGGGGATTAGCCAAAAACATTCAGTACTTC. It codes for CASAYRGLAKNIQYF.

The gene calls are TRBV5-5 and TRBJ1-1; no firm D call. Trimming shortened V by 2 bases and J by 2 bases, and 7 bases separated the two germline ends. The CDR3 length is 13 residues. Germline assignment: CDR1 SGHKS and CDR2 YYEKEE (reference sequence). CDR3 residues: CASSFLVNTEAFF. The CDR3 DNA follows: TGTGCCAGCAGCTTCCTCGTAAACACTGAAGCTTTCTTT.

V gene TRBV6-1 combines with J gene TRBJ1-2, with D hard to call. The CDR3 has 12 amino acids. In germline, CDR1 is MNHNS, CDR2 SASEGT. V lost 7 bases, J lost 8 bases, and 14 bases lay in between. The CDR3 loop is CASTQTGEGYTF. The CDR3 DNA is TGTGCCAGCACCCAGACCGGGGAAGGCTACACCTTC.

The chain recombines TRBV4-3 with TRBJ1-2; 9 bases map to TRBD1. The V segment lost 2 bases and the J segment 6 bases; nucleotides outside the gene matches: 7. The germline V gene has CDR1 LGHNA and CDR2 YSLEER. The CDR3 runs to 15 residues. CDR3 region: CASSQHRGLLDGYTF. In DNA, the CDR3 is TGCGCCAGCAGCCAACACAGGGGGCTTCTAGATGGCTACACCTTC.

This clonotype was counted many times. The J gene is TRBJ1-3, the V gene TRBV11-3; D not certain. With 1 base removed from V and 0 bases from J, the gap between germline ends came to 13 bases. There are 17 residues in the CDR3. Per the germline V gene, CDR1 is SGHNT and CDR2 is YENEEA. The CDR3 loop reads CASSLGFRILSGNTIYF. In DNA, the CDR3 is TGTGCCAGCAGCTTAGGATTCAGGATACTCTCTGGAAACACCATATATTTT. The full variable domain, in which reference TRBV11-3 and TRBJ1-3 provide the parts outside the CDR3, is EAGVVQSPRYKIIEKKQPVAFWCNPISGHNTLYWYLQNLGQGPELLIRYENEEAVDDSQLPKDRFSAERLKGVDSTLKIQPAELGDSAVYLCASSLGFRILSGNTIYFGEGSWLTVV.

This clonotype appeared many times. In nucleotides, the CDR3 is TGTGCCAGCAGCCCGAGAGGACAGCACCACGAGCAGTACTTC. Translating it yields CASSPRGQHHEQYF. This sequence joins TRBV7-3 and TRBJ2-7; possible D gene TRBD1, 6 bases. The CDR3 is 14 amino acids. Trimming removed 5 bases from V and 5 bases from J, with 16 bases in between. Germline CDR1 and CDR2: SGHTA and FQGTGA.

The genes are TRBV7-9 and TRBJ1-2; D is possibly TRBD1 (5 bases). The V and J ends lost 4 bases and 2 bases respectively, with 11 bases between them. CDR1 and CDR2 from the germline V gene are SEHNR and FQNEAQ (reference sequence). The CDR3 is 14 residues long. In DNA form, the CDR3 reads TGTGCCAGCAGCTGGGGACCAATCAACTATGGCTACACCTTC. Amino acids: CASSWGPINYGYTF.